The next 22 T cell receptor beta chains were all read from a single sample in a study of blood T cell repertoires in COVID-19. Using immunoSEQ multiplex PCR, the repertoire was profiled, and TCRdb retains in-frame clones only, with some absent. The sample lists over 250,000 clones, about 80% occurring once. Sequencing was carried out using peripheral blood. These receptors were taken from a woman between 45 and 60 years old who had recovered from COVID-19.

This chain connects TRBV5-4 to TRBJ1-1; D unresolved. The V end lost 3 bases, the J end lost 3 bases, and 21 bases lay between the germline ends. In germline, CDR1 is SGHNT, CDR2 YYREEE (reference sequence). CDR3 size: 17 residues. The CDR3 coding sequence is TGTGCCAGCAGCTCGGGAGGTGACGGCAGGCTTGACACTGAAGCTTTCTTT. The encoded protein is CASSSGGDGRLDTEAFF.

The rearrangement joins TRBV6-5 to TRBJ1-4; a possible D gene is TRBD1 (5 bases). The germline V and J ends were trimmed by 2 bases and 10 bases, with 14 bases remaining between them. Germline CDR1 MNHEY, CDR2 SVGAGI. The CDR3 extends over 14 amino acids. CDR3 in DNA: TGTGCCAGCAGTTACGACACCGGGAGGGGAAAACTGTTTTTT. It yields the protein CASSYDTGRGKLFF.

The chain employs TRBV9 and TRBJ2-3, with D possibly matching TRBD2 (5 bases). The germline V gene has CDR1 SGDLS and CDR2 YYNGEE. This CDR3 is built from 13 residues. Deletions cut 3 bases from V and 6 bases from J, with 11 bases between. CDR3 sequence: CASSGRTWDTQYF. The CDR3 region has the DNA TGTGCCAGCAGCGGAAGGACTTGGGATACGCAGTATTTT.

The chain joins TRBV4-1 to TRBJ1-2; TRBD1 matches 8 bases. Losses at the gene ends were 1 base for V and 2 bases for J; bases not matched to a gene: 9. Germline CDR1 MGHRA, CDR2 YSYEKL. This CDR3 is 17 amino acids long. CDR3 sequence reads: CASSQVNQGASNYGYTF. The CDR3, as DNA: TGCGCCAGCAGCCAAGTCAACCAGGGGGCCTCAAACTATGGCTACACCTTC.

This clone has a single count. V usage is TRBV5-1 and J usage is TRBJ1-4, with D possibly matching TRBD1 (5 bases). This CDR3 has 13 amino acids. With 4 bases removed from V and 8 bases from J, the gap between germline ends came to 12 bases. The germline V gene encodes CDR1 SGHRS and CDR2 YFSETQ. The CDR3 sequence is CASSPGTPEKLFF. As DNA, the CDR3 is TGCGCCAGCAGCCCCGGGACTCCCGAAAAACTGTTTTTT.

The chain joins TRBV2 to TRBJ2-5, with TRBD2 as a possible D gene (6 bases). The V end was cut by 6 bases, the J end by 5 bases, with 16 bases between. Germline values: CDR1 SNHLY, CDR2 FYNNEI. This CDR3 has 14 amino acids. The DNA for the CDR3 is TGTGCCAGCAGGGAGGCCTCGGGGAGGGAGACCCAGTACTTC. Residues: CASREASGRETQYF.

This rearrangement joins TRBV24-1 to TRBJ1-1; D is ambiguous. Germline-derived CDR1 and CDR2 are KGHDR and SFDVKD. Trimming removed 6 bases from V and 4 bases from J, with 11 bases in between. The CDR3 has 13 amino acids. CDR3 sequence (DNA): TGTGCCACCAGTCAGCCGGGGAGCACTGAAGCTTTCTTT. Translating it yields CATSQPGSTEAFF.

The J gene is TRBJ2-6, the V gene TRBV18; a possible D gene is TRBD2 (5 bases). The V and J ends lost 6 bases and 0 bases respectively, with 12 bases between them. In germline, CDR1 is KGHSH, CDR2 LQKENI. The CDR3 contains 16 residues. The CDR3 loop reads CASSQGLTSGANVLTF. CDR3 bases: TGTGCCAGCTCCCAAGGACTGACCTCTGGGGCCAACGTCCTGACTTTC.

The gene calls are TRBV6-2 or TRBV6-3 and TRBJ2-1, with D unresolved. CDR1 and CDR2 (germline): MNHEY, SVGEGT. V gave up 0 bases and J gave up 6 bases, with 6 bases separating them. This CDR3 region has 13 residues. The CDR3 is CASSYSTLNEQFF. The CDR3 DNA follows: TGTGCCAGCAGTTACTCGACTCTCAATGAGCAGTTCTTC.

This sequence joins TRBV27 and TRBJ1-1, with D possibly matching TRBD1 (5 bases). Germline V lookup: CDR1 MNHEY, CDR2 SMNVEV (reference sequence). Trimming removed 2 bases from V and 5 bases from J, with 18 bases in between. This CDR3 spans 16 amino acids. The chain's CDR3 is CASSLAGGGVGTEAFF. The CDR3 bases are TGTGCCAGCAGTTTAGCGGGCGGGGGGGTAGGAACTGAAGCTTTCTTT.

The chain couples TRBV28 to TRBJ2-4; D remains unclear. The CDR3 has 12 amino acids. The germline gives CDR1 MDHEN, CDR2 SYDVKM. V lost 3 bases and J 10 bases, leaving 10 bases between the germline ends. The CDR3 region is CASSFGGQIQYF. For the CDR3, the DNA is TGTGCCAGCAGTTTTGGCGGTCAGATTCAGTACTTC.

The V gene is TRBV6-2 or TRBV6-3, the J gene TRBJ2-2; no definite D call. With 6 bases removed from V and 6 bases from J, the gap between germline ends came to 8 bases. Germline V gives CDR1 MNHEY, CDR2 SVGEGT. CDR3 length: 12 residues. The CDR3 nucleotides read TGTGCCAGCAGCCCCCATGCCGGGGAGCTGTTTTTT. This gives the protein CASSPHAGELFF.

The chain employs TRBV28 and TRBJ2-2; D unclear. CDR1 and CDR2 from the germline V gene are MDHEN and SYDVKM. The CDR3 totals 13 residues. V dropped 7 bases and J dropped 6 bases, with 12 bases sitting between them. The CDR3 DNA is TGTGCCAGCAAACGAGCGTCGCCCGGGGAGCTGTTTTTT. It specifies CASKRASPGELFF.

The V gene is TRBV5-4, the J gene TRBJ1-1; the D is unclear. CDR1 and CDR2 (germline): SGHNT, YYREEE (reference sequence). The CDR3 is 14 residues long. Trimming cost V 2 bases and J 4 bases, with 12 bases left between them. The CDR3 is CASSFPTTGTEAFF. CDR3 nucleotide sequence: TGTGCCAGCAGCTTCCCCACCACCGGCACTGAAGCTTTCTTT.

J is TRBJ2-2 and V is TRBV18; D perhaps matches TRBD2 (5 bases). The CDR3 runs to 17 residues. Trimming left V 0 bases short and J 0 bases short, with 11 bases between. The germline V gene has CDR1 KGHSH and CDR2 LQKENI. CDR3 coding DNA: TGTGCCAGCTCACCACCAGCCGGAGGATCGAACACCGGGGAGCTGTTTTTT. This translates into CASSPPAGGSNTGELFF.

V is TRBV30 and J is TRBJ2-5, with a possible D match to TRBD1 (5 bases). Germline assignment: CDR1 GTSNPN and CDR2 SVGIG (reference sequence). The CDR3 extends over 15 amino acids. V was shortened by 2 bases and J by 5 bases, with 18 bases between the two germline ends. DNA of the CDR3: TGTGCCTGGAGTTCAGGAGCAGGGAAGACGGAGACCCAGTACTTC. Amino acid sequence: CAWSSGAGKTETQYF.

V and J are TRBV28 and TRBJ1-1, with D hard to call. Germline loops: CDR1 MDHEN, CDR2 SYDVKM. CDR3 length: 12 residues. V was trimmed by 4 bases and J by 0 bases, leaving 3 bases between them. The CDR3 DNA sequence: TGTGCCAGCAGTTCAATGAACACTGAAGCTTTCTTT. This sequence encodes CASSSMNTEAFF.

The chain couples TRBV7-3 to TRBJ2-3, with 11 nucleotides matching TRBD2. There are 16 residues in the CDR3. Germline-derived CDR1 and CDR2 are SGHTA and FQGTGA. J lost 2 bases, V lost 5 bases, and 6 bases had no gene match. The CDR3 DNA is TGTGCCAGCAGCCCAATAGCGGGGGGGGACACAGATACGCAGTATTTT. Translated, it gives CASSPIAGGDTDTQYF.

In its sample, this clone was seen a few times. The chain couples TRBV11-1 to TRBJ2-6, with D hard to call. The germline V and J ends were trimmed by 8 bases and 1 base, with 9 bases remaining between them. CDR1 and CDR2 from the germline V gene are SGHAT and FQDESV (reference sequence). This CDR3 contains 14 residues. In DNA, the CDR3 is TGTGCCAGCGGTCGAGGATCTGGGGCCAACGTCCTGACTTTC. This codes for CASGRGSGANVLTF.

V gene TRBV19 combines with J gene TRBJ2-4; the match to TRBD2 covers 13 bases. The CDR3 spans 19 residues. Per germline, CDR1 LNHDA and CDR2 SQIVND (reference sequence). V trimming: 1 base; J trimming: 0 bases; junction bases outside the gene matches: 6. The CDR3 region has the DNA TGTGCCAGTAGTATAGGGCGACTAGCGGGGGGAAGAGCCAAAAACATTCAGTACTTC. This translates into CASSIGRLAGGRAKNIQYF. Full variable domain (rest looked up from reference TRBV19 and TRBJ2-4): DGGITQSPKYLFRKEGQNVTLSCEQNLNHDAMYWYRQDPGQGLRLIYYSQIVNDFQKGDIAEGYSVSREKKESFPLTVTSAQKNPTAFYLCASSIGRLAGGRAKNIQYFGAGTRLSVL.

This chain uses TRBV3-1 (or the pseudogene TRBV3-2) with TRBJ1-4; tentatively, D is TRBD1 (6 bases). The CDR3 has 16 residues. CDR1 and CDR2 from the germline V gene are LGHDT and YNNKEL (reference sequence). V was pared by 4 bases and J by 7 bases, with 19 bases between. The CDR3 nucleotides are TGTGCCAGCAGCCGAGCAGCAGGGGTGGTTACTGAAAAACTGTTTTTT. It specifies CASSRAAGVVTEKLFF.

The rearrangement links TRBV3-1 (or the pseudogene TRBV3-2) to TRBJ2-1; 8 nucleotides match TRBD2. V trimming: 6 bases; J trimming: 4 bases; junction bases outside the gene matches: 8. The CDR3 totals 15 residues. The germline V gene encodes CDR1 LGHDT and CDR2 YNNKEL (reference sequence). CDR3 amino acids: CASSFPGLGYNEQFF. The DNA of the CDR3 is TGTGCCAGCAGTTTCCCGGGACTAGGTTACAATGAGCAGTTCTTC.